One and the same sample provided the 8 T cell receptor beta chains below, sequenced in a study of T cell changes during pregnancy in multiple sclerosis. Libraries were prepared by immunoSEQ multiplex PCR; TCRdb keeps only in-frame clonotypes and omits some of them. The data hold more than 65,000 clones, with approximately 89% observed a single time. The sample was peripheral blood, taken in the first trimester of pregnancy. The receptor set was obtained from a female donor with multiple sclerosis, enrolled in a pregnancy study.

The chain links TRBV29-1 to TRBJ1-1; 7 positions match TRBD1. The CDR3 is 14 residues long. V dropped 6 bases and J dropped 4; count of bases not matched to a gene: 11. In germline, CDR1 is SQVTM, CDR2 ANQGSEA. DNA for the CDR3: TGCAGCGTGAACAGGGGTGGTCTAATCACTGAAGCTTTCTTT. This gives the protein CSVNRGGLITEAFF. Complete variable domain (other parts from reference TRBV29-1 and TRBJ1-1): SAVISQKPSRDICQRGTSLTIQCQVDSQVTMMFWYRQQPGQSLTLIATANQGSEATYESGFVIDKFPISRPNLTFSTLTVSNMSPEDSSIYLCSVNRGGLITEAFFGQGTRLTVV.

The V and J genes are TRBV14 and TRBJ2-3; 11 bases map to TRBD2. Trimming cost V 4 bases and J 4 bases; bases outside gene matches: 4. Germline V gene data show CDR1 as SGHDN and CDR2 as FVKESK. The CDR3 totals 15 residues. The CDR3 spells CASSLLAGVADTQYF. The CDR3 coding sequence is TGTGCCAGCAGCCTACTAGCGGGAGTCGCAGATACGCAGTATTTT.

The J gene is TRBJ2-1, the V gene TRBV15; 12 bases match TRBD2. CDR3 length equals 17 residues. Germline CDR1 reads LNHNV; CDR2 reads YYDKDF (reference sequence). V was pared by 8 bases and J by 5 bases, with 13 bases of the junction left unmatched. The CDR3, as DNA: TGTGCCACCCGAATAAACACGGGACTAGCGGGCCACAATGAGCAGTTCTTC. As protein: CATRINTGLAGHNEQFF.

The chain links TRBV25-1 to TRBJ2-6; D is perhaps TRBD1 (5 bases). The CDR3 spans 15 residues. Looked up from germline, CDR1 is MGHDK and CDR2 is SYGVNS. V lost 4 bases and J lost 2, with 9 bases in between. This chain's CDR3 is CASSGAGTGANVLTF. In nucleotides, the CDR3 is TGTGCCAGCAGTGGGGCAGGGACTGGGGCCAACGTCCTGACTTTC.

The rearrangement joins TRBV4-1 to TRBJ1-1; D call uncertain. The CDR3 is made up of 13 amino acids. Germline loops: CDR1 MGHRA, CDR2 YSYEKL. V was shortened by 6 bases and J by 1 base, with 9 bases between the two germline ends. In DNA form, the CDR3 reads TGCGCCAGCAGGCCACCGGGGAACACTGAAGCTTTCTTT. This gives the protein CASRPPGNTEAFF.

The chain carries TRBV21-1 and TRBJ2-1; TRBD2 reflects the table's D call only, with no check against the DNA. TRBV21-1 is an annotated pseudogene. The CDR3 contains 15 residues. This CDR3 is CASSETSKSYNEQFF. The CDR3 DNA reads TGTGCCAGCAGCGAGACTAGCAAGAGCTACAATGAGCAGTTCTTC.

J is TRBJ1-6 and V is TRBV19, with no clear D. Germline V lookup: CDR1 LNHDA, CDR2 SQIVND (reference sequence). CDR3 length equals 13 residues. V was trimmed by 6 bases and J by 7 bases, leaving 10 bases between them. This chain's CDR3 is CASSIPGNSPLHF. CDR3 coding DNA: TGTGCCAGTAGCATACCGGGGAATTCACCCCTCCACTTT. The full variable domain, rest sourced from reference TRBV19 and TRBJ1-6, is DGGITQSPKYLFRKEGQNVTLSCEQNLNHDAMYWYRQDPGQGLRLIYYSQIVNDFQKGDIAEGYSVSREKKESFPLTVTSAQKNPTAFYLCASSIPGNSPLHFGNGTRLTVT.

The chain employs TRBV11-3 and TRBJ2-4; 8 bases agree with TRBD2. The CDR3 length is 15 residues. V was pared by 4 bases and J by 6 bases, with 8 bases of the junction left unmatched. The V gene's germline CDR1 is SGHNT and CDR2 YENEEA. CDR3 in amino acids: CASSWTGGVTNIQYF. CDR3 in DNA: TGTGCCAGCAGCTGGACCGGGGGGGTCACAAACATTCAGTACTTC.